What follows describes a single T cell receptor beta chain. No antigen is known for it. The data belong to a study of T-cell reconstitution after alpha-beta-depleted transplantation in children. Regarding the study as a whole: Day-60 TCRbeta diversity that was high in some patients was derived from surviving recipient T cells and thymic progenitors. The study reportedly traced alpha-beta T cells about two months after transplant to several hundred expanded graft clones. By one year post-transplant, T-cell counts and diversity largely arose from T cells that were newly produced.

For TCRbeta, the library was prepared with unique molecular identifiers. Using its own MiXCR run on the PCR reads, TCRdb lists one record per CDR3 protein. Of more than 200,000 distinct CDR3 sequences in the sample, over 20% were seen once. Sequenced material: PBMCs, taken before TCRalphabeta/CD19-depleted stem cell transplant. The TCR comes from a girl aged 2 to 9 with Fanconi anemia, due to receive a stem cell transplant.

CDR3 amino acids: CASRDRDRSYNEQFF. The CDR3 DNA is TGTGCCAGCAGGGACCGGGACAGGTCCTACAATGAGCAGTTCTTC. The V call is TRBV6-1, the J call TRBJ2-1; 8 nucleotides align to TRBD1. J gave up 1 base and V 6 bases, and 5 bases lay outside the gene matches. This CDR3 contains 15 residues. In germline, CDR1 is MNHNS, CDR2 SASEGT.